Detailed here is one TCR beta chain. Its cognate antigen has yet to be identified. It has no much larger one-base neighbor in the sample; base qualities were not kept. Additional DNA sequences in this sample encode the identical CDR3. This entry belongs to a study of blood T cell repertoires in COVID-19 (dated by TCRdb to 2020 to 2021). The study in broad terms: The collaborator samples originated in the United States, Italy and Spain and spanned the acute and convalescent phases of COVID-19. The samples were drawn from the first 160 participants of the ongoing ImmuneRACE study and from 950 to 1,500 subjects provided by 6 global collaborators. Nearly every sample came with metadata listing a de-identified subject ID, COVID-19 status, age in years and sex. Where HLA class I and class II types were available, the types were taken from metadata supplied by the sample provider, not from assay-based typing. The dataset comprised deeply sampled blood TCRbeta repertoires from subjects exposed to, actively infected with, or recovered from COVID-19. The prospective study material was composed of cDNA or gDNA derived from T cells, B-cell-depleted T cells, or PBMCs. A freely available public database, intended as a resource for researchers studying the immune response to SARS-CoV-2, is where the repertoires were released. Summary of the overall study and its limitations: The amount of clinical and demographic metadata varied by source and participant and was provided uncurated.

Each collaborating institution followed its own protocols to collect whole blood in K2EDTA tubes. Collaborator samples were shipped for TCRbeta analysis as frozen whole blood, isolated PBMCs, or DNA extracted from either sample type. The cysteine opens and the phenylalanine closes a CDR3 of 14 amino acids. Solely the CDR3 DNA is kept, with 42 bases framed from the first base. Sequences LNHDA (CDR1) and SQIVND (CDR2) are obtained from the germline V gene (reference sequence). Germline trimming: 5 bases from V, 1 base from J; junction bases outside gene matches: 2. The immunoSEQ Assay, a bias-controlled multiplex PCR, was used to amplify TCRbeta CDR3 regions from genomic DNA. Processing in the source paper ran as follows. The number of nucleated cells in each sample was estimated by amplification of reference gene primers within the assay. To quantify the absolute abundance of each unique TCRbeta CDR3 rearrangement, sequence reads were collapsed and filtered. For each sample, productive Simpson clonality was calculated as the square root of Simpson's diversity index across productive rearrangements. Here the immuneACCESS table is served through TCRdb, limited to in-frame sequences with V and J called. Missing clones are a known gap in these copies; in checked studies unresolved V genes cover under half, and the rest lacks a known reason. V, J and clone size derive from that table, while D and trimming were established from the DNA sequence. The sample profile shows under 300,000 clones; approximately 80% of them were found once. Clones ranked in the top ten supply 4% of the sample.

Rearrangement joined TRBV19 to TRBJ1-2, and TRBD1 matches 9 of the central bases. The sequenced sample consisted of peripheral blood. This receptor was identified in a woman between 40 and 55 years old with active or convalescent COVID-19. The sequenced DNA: TGTGCCAGTAGTCCGGGACAGGGTAACTATGGCTACACCTTC. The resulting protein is CASSPGQGNYGYTF.